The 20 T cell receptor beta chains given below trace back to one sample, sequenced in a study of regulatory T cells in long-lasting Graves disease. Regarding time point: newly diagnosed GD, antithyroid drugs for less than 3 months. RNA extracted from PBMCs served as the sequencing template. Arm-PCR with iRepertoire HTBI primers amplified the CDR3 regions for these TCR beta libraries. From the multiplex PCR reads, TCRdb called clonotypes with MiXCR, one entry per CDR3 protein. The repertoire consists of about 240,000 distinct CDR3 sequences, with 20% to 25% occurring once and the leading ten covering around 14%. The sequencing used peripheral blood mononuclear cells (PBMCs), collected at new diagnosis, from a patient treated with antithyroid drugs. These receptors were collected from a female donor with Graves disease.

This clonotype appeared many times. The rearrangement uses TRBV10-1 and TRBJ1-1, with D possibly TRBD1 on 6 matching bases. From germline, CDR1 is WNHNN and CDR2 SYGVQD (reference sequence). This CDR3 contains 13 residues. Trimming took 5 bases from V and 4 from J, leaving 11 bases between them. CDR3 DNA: TGCGCCAGCAGTCGGACAGCCTTCACTGAAGCTTTCTTT. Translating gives CASSRTAFTEAFF.

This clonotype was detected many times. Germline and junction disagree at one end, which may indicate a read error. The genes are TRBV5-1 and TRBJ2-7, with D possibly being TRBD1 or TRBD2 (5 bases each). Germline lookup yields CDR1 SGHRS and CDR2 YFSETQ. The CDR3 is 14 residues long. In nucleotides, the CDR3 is TGTGCCAGCAGCTTGGAGGCAGGGATCTACGAGCAGTACTTC. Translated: CASSLEAGIYEQYF.

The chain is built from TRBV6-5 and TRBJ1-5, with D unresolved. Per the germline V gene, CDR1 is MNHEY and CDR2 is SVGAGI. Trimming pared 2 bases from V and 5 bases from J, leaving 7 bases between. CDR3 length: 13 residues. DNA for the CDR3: TGTGCCAGCAGTTACGCGGGATATCAGCCCCAGCATTTT. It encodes CASSYAGYQPQHF.

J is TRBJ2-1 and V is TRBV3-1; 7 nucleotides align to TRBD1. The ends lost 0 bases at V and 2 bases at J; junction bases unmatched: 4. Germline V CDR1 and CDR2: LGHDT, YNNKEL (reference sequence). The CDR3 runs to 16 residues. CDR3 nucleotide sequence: TGTGCCAGCAGCCAAGATCTGGGACAGACCTACAATGAGCAGTTCTTC. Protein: CASSQDLGQTYNEQFF.

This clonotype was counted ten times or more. The DNA of the CDR3 is TGTGCCAGCAGCTTGGAGGTGCAGACAGATACGCAGTATTTT. Protein sequence: CASSLEVQTDTQYF. The rearrangement joins TRBV5-5 to TRBJ2-3; D is unresolved. Germline CDR1 is SGHKS and CDR2 is YYEKEE (reference sequence). V lost 0 bases and J lost 3, with 8 bases in between. The CDR3 is made up of 14 amino acids.

The CDR3 sequence is CASSYSMAGPGDQPQHF. The CDR3 DNA reads as TGTGCCAGCAGTTACTCGATGGCGGGCCCTGGGGATCAGCCCCAGCATTTT. The chain combines TRBV6-5 with TRBJ1-5; D is unresolved. CDR1 and CDR2 from the germline V gene are MNHEY and SVGAGI. The CDR3 consists of 17 residues. Trimming took 0 bases from V and 5 from J, leaving 17 bases between them.

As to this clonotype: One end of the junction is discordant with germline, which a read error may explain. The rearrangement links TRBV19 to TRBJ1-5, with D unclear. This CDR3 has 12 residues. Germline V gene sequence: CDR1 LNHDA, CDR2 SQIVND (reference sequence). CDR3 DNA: TGTGCTAGTAGCGATCCGGGACAGCCCCAGCATTTT. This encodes CASSDPGQPQHF. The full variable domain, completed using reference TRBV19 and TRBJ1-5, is DGGITQSPKYLFRKEGQNVTLSCEQNLNHDAMYWYRQDPGQGLRLIYYSQIVNDFQKGDIAEGYSVSREKKESFPLTVTSAQKNPTAFYLCASSDPGQPQHFGDGTRLSIL.

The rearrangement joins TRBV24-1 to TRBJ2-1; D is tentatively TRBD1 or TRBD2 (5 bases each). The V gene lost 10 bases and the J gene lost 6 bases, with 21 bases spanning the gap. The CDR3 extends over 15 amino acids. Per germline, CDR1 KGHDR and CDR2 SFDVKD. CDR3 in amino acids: CATPWKARESNEQFF. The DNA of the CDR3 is TGTGCCACGCCCTGGAAGGCCAGGGAGTCCAATGAGCAGTTCTTC.

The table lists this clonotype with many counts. The CDR3 sequence is CASSLEGLAGGRETQYF. The CDR3 DNA is TGTGCCAGCAGCTTAGAGGGACTAGCGGGGGGGCGCGAGACCCAGTACTTC. The chain has TRBV7-2 and TRBJ2-5, with 16 nucleotides matching TRBD2. The CDR3 is made up of 17 amino acids. Looked up from germline, CDR1 is SGHTA and CDR2 is FQGNSA. V lost 1 base to trimming and J lost 5 bases; unmatched junction nucleotides: 4. Full variable domain (rest looked up from reference TRBV7-2 and TRBJ2-5): GAGVSQSPSNKVTEKGKDVELRCDPISGHTALYWYRQSLGQGLEFLIYFQGNSAPDKSGLPSDRFSAERTGGSVSTLTIQRTQQEDSAVYLCASSLEGLAGGRETQYFGPGTRLLVL.

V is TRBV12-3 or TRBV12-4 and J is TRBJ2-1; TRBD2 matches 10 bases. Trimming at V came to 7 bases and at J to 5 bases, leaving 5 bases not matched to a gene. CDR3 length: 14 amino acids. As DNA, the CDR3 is TGTGCCAGCACTCGAAGCGGGAGGGACAATGAGCAGTTCTTC. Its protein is CASTRSGRDNEQFF.

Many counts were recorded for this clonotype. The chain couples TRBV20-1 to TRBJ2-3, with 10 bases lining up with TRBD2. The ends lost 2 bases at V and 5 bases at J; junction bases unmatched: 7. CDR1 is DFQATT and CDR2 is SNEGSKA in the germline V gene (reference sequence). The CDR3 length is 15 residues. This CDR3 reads CSARKSGRVQDTQYF. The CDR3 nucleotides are TGCAGTGCTAGAAAAAGCGGGAGGGTCCAAGATACGCAGTATTTT.

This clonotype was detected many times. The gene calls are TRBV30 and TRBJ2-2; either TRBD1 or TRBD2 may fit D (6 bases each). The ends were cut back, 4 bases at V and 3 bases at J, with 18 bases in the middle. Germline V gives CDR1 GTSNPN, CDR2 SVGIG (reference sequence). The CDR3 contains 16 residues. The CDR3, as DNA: TGTGCCTGGAAACCCATTCGGGGGCGGTACACCGGGGAGCTGTTTTTT. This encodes CAWKPIRGRYTGELFF. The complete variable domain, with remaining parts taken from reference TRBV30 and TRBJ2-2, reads SQTIHQWPATLVQPVGSPLSLECTVEGTSNPNLYWYRQAAGRGLQLLFYSVGIGQISSEVPQNLSASRPQDRQFILSSKKLLLSDSGFYLCAWKPIRGRYTGELFFGEGSRLTVL.

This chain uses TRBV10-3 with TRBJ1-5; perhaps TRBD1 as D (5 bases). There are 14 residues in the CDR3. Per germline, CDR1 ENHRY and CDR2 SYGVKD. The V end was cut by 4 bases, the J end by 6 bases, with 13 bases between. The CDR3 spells CAISVEGTSQPQHF. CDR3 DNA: TGTGCCATCAGTGTTGAAGGGACCAGTCAGCCCCAGCATTTT.

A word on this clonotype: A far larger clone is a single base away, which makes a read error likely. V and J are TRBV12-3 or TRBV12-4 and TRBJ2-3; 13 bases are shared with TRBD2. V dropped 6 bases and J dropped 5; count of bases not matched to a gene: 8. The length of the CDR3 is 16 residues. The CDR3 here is CASSSGLAGAVDTQYF. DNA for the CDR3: TGTGCCAGCAGCTCCGGACTAGCGGGAGCAGTAGATACGCAGTATTTT.

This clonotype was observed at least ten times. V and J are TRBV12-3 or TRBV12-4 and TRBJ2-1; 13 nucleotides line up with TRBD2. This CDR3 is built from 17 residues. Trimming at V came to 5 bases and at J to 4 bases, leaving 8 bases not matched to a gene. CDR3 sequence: CASSILAGGRGYNEQFF. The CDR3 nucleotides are TGTGCCAGCAGTATACTAGCGGGAGGGCGTGGGTACAATGAGCAGTTCTTC.

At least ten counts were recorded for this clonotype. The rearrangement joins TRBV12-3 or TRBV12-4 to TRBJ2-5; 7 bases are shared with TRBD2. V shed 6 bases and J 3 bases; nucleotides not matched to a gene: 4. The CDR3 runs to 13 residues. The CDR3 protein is CASRTLAEETQYF. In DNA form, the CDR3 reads TGTGCCAGCAGGACCCTAGCGGAAGAGACCCAGTACTTC.

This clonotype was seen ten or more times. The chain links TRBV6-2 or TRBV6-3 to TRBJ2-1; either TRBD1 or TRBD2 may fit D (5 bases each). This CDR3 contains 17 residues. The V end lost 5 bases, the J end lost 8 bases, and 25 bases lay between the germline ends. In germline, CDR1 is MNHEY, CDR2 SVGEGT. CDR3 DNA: TGTGCCAGCAGTGAGGGGCGATCGAGACGAGCACACGATGAGCAGTTCTTC. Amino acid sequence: CASSEGRSRRAHDEQFF.

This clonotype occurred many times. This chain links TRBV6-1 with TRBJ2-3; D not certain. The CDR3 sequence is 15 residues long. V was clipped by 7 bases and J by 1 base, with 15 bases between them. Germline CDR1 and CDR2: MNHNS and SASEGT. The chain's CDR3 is CASMLGAVRTDTQYF. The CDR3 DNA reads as TGTGCCAGCATGCTCGGTGCAGTCCGCACAGATACGCAGTATTTT.

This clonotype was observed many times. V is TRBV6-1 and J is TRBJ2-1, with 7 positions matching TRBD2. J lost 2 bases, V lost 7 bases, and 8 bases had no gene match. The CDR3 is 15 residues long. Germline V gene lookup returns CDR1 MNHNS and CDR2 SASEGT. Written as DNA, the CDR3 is TGTGCCAGCACCCTCCGTCTAGCGGCCTACAATGAGCAGTTCTTC. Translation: CASTLRLAAYNEQFF.

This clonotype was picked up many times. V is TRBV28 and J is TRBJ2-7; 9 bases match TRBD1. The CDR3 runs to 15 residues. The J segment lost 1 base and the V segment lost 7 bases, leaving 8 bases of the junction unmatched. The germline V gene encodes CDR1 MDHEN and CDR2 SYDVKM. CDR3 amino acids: CASITGQGLSYEQYF. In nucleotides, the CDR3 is TGTGCCAGCATTACTGGACAGGGGCTATCCTACGAGCAGTACTTC. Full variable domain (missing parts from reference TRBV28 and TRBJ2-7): DVKVTQSSRYLVKRTGEKVFLECVQDMDHENMFWYRQDPGLGLRLIYFSYDVKMKEKGDIPEGYSVSREKKERFSLILESASTNQTSMYLCASITGQGLSYEQYFGPGTRLTVT.